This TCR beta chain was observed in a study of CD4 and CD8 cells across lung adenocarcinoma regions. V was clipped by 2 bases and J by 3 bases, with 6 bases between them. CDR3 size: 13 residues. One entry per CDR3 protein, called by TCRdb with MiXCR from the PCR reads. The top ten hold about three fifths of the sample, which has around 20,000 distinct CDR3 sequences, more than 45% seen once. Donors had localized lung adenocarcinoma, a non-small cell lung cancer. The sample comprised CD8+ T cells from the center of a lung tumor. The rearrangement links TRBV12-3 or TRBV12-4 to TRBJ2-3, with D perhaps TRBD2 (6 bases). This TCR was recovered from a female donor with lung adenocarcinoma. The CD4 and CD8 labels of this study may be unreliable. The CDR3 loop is CASSLRETDTQYF. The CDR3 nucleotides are TGTGCCAGCAGTTTACGGGAGACAGATACGCAGTATTTT.